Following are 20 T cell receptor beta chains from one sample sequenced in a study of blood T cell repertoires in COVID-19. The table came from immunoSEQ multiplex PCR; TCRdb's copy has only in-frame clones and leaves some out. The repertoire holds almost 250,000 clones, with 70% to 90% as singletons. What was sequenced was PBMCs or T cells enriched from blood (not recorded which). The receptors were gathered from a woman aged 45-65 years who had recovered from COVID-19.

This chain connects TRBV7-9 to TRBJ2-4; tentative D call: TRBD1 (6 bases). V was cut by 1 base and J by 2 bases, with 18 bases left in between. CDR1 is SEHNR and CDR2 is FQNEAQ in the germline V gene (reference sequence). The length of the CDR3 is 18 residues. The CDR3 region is CASSLGVGYRVSKNIQYF. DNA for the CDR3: TGTGCCAGCAGCTTAGGAGTTGGTTACAGGGTCTCCAAAAACATTCAGTACTTC.

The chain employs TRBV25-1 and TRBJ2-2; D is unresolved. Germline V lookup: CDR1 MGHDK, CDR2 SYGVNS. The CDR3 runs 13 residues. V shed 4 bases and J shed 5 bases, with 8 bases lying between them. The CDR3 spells CASSAPATGELFF. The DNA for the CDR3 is TGTGCCAGCAGTGCGCCTGCGACCGGGGAGCTGTTTTTT.

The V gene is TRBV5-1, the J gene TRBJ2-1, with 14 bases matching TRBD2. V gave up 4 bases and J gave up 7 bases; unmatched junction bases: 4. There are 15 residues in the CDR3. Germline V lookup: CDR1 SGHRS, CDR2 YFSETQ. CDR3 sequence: CASSAGTSGRNEQFF. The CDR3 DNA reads TGCGCCAGCAGCGCGGGGACTAGCGGGAGAAATGAGCAGTTCTTC.

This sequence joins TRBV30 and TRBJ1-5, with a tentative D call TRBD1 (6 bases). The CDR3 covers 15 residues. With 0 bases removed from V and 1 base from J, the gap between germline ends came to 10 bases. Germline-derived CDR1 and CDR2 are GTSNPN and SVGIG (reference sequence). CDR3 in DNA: TGTGCCTGGAGTGTACTAGGACAGAGCAATCAGCCCCAGCATTTT. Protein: CAWSVLGQSNQPQHF.

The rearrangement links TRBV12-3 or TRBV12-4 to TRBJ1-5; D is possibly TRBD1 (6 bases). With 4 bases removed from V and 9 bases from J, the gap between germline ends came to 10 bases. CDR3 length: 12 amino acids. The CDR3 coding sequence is TGTGCCAGCAGTTACAGGGACCTGCCCCAGCATTTT. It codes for CASSYRDLPQHF.

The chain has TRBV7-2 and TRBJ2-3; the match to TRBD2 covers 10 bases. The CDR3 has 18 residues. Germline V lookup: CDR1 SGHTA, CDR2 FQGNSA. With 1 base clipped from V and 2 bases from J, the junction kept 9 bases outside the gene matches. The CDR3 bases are TGTGCCAGCAGCTTAGTAACCTTAGCGGGAGGAGCCACAGATACGCAGTATTTT. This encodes CASSLVTLAGGATDTQYF.

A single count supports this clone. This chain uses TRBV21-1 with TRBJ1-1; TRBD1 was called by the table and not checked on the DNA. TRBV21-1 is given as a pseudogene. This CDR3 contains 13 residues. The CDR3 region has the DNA TGTGCCAGCAATACAGACAGGGGAACTGAAGCTTTCTTT. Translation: CASNTDRGTEAFF.

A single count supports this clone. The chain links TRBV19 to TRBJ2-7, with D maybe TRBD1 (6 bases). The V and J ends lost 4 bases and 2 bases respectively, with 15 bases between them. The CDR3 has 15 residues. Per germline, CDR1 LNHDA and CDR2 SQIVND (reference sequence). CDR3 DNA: TGTGCCAGTAGTAAGGACAGCCTGAACGCCTACGAGCAGTACTTC. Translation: CASSKDSLNAYEQYF.

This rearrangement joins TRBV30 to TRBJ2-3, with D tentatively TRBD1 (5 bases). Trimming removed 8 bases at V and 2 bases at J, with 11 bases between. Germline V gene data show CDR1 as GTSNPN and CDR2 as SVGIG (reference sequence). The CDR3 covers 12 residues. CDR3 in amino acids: CATWGLTDTQYF. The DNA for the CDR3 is TGTGCCACCTGGGGCCTCACAGATACGCAGTATTTT.

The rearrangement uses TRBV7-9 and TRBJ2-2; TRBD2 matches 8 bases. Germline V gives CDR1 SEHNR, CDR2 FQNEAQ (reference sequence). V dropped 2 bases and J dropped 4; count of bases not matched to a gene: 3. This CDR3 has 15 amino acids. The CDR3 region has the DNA TGTGCCAGCAGCTTACTAGCGGGTGCCACCGGGGAGCTGTTTTTT. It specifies CASSLLAGATGELFF. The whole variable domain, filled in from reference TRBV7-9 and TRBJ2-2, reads DTGVSQNPRHKITKRGQNVTFRCDPISEHNRLYWYRQTLGQGPEFLTYFQNEAQLEKSRLLSDRFSAERPKGSFSTLEIQRTEQGDSAMYLCASSLLAGATGELFFGEGSRLTVL.

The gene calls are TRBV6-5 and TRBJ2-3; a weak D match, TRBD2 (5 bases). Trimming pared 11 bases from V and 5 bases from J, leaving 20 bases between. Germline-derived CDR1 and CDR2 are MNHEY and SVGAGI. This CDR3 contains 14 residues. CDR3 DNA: TGTGCCGGGAGAGCGTCTGAGGTCATAGATACGCAGTATTTT. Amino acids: CAGRASEVIDTQYF.

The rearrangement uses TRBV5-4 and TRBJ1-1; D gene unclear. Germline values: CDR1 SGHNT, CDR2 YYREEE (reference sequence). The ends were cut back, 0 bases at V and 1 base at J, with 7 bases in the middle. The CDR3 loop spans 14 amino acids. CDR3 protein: CASSLGAANTEAFF. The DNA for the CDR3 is TGTGCCAGCAGCTTGGGGGCCGCGAACACTGAAGCTTTCTTT.

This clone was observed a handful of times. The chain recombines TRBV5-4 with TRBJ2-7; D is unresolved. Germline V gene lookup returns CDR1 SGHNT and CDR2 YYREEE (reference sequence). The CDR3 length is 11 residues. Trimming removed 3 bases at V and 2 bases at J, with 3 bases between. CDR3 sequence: CASSSAYEQYF. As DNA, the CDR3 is TGTGCCAGCAGCTCGGCCTACGAGCAGTACTTC.

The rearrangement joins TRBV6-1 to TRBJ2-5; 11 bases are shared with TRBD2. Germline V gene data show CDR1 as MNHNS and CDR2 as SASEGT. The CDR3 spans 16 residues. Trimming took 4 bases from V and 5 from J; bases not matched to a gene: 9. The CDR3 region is CASSARLAGRFETQYF. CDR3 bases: TGTGCCAGCAGTGCAAGACTAGCGGGAAGGTTTGAGACCCAGTACTTC.

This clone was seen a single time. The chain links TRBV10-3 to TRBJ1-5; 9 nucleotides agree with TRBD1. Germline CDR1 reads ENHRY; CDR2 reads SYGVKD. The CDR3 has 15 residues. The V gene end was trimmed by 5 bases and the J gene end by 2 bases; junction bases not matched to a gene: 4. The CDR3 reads CAISTDRGGNQPQHF. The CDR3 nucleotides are TGTGCCATCAGTACGGACAGGGGCGGCAATCAGCCCCAGCATTTT.

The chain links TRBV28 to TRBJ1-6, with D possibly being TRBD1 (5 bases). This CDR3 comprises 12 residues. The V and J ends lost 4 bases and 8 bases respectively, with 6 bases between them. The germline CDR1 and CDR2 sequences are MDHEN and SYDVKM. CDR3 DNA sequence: TGTGCCAGCAGTTCGGGGGATTCACCCCTCCACTTT. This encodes CASSSGDSPLHF.

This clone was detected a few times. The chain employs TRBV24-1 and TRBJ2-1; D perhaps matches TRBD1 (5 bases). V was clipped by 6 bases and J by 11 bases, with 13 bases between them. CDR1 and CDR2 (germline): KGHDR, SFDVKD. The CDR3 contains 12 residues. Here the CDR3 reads CATSPKGDQQFF. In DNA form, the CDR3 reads TGTGCCACCAGTCCCAAAGGGGATCAGCAGTTCTTC.

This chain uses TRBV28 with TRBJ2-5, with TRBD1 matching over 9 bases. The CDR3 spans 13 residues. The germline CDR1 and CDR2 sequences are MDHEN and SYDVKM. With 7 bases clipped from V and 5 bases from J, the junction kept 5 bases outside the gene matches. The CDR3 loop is CASITGGRETQYF. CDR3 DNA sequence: TGTGCCAGCATCACAGGGGGCCGGGAGACCCAGTACTTC.

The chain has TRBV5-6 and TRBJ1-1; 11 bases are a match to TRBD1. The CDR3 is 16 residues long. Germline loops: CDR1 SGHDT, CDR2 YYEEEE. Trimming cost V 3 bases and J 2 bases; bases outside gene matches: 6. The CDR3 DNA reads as TGTGCCAGCAGCTCGCCGGACAGGGGGCCAAACACTGAAGCTTTCTTT. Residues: CASSSPDRGPNTEAFF.

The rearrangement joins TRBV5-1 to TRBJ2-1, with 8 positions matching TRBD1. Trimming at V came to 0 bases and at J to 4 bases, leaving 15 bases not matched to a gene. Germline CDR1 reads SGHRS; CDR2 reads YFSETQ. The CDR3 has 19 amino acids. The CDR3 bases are TGCGCCAGCAGCTTGGGGGACAGGACGTACTTCGATTCGTACAATGAGCAGTTCTTC. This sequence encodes CASSLGDRTYFDSYNEQFF.